Listed here are 32 T cell receptor beta chains from one sample, sequenced in a study of control samples from healthy donors and cancer patients (dated by TCRdb to the early 2020s). The library was made by the immunoSEQ multiplex PCR assay. The table comes from immuneACCESS by way of TCRdb, which keeps in-frame sequences with V and J called. Part of the clones is missing from these tables; in studies checked, under half for an unresolved V gene and the rest for unknown reasons. The sample has roughly 400,000 clones on record, 80% to 95% of them singletons. The top ten clonotypes cover 5.5% to 8% of the sample. The sequencing input was PBMCs. The receptors come from a middle-aged man with head and neck cancer.

The chain links TRBV4-1 to TRBJ2-3, with TRBD2 identical over 11 bases. Germline V CDR1 and CDR2: MGHRA, YSYEKL. Unmatched junction bases numbered 14, after V lost 0 bases and J lost 6 bases. The length of the CDR3 is 19 residues. The CDR3 region has the DNA TGCGCCAGCAGCCAAGACGCGCAATTAGCTAGCGGGAGGTTGGATACGCAGTATTTT. It codes for CASSQDAQLASGRLDTQYF.

V usage is TRBV7-9 and J usage is TRBJ2-2, with a weak D call TRBD2 (6 bases). The germline V gene encodes CDR1 SEHNR and CDR2 FQNEAQ (reference sequence). The CDR3 is 14 amino acids. V was cut by 10 bases and J by 4 bases, with 16 bases left in between. The CDR3 bases are TGTGCCAACGGACTCGGAGGGGTCACCGGGGAGCTGTTTTTT. Protein sequence: CANGLGGVTGELFF.

The CDR3 reads CASSLIRELPDTQYF. CDR3 DNA sequence: TGTGCCAGCAGCTTAATCCGGGAATTGCCAGATACGCAGTATTTT. This chain connects TRBV11-2 to TRBJ2-3, with D perhaps TRBD2 (5 bases). CDR1 and CDR2 from the germline V gene are SGHAT and FQNNGV. Trimming took 2 bases from V and 4 from J, leaving 13 bases between them. CDR3 length: 15 residues. Drawing the rest from reference TRBV11-2 and TRBJ2-3, the complete variable domain is EAGVAQSPRYKIIEKRQSVAFWCNPISGHATLYWYQQILGQGPKLLIQFQNNGVVDDSQLPKDRFSAERLKGVDSTLKIQPAKLEDSAVYLCASSLIRELPDTQYFGPGTRLTVL.

The chain links TRBV20-1 to TRBJ2-7; D might be TRBD1 (6 bases). V lost 3 bases and J 2 bases, leaving 14 bases between the germline ends. This CDR3 is 14 amino acids long. The germline CDR1 and CDR2 sequences are DFQATT and SNEGSKA (reference sequence). In DNA form, the CDR3 reads TGCAGTGCTAGTTGGGGGCGAGGTACCTACGAGCAGTACTTC. Translated, it gives CSASWGRGTYEQYF.

Comment on this clone: The same CDR3 can be traced to other DNA sequences in this sample. The J gene is TRBJ1-2, the V gene TRBV30, with D perhaps TRBD1 (5 bases). This CDR3 is built from 11 residues. The V gene lost 3 bases and the J gene lost 8 bases, with 10 bases spanning the gap. CDR1 GTSNPN and CDR2 SVGIG come from the germline V gene (reference sequence). The CDR3 DNA reads as TGTGCCTGGAGCCTGGGGGAGGGCTACACCTTC. Encoded protein: CAWSLGEGYTF.

The V and J genes are TRBV6-5 and TRBJ1-1; D gene ambiguous. The CDR3 covers 13 residues. The ends were cut back, 10 bases at V and 4 bases at J, with 16 bases in the middle. The germline gives CDR1 MNHEY, CDR2 SVGAGI. CDR3: CATSTGSFTEAFF. CDR3 DNA sequence: TGTGCCACCTCCACGGGCAGTTTCACTGAAGCTTTCTTT.

The chain is built from TRBV6-5 and TRBJ2-7; 7 bases align to TRBD1. CDR1 MNHEY and CDR2 SVGAGI come from the germline V gene. This CDR3 has 14 amino acids. V dropped 6 bases and J dropped 5; count of bases not matched to a gene: 10. The DNA of the CDR3 is TGTGCCAGCAGGTCACAGGGGCTCCAGAACGAGCAGTACTTC. Its protein is CASRSQGLQNEQYF.

CDR3 amino acids: CASSFSPGAETQYF. CDR3 sequence (DNA): TGTGCCAGCAGCTTTAGTCCAGGGGCGGAGACCCAGTACTTC. The chain recombines TRBV11-2 with TRBJ2-5; D possibly corresponds to TRBD1 (6 bases). Deletions cut 3 bases from V and 5 bases from J, with 13 bases between. Germline V gene sequence: CDR1 SGHAT, CDR2 FQNNGV. The CDR3 has 14 amino acids.

The chain links TRBV11-2 to TRBJ1-1; D is possibly TRBD1 (6 bases). The CDR3 contains 16 residues. With 1 base removed from V and 4 bases from J, the gap between germline ends came to 16 bases. CDR1 is SGHAT, CDR2 FQNNGV, per germline. In nucleotides, the CDR3 is TGTGCCAGCAGCTTAGTGGGACGAGGGGGGGGCACTGAAGCTTTCTTT. Translation: CASSLVGRGGGTEAFF.

The V call is TRBV7-2, the J call TRBJ1-6; TRBD1 might be the D (5 bases). Trimming pared 5 bases from V and 7 bases from J, leaving 15 bases between. The CDR3 runs 15 residues. Germline lookup yields CDR1 SGHTA and CDR2 FQGNSA. CDR3 sequence: CASSLTGTGNSPLHF. For the CDR3, the DNA is TGTGCCAGCAGCCTCACCGGGACTGGGAATTCACCCCTCCACTTT.

The V and J genes are TRBV7-2 and TRBJ1-5; D is undetermined. The CDR3 totals 19 residues. V lost 5 bases, J lost 4 bases, and 27 bases lay in between. Germline loops: CDR1 SGHTA, CDR2 FQGNSA. The CDR3 DNA is TGTGCCAGCAGCCCTCGGATGGGCAGTCCCACCTCCTTAAATCAGCCCCAGCATTTT. This codes for CASSPRMGSPTSLNQPQHF.

The J gene is TRBJ1-1, the V gene TRBV4-3; perhaps TRBD1 as D (6 bases). This CDR3 is 14 amino acids long. Trimming shortened V by 3 bases and J by 3 bases, and 11 bases separated the two germline ends. Per germline, CDR1 LGHNA and CDR2 YSLEER. The CDR3 loop is CASSQGAGDTEAFF. CDR3 in DNA: TGCGCCAGCAGCCAGGGGGCCGGGGACACTGAAGCTTTCTTT.

Only one count was recorded for this clone. The CDR3 DNA reads TGCGCCAGCAGCTCTGGCGTACTAGCGGGGGACCACCGGGAGACCCAGTACTTC. Translated: CASSSGVLAGDHRETQYF. V and J are TRBV5-1 and TRBJ2-5, with 11 bases lining up with TRBD2. Per germline, CDR1 SGHRS and CDR2 YFSETQ. The CDR3 totals 18 residues. V shed 3 bases, J shed 5 bases, and the junction held 15 bases outside the gene matches.

This clone was counted once. The chain recombines TRBV28 with TRBJ1-1; no clear D. The CDR3 contains 17 residues. The V and J ends lost 5 bases and 1 base respectively, with 20 bases between them. Germline values: CDR1 MDHEN, CDR2 SYDVKM. The CDR3 region is CASSPLSLAGSNTEAFF. The CDR3 nucleotides are TGTGCCAGCAGTCCCCTCTCCCTTGCGGGGTCGAACACTGAAGCTTTCTTT.

CDR3 sequence: CASSQDRGADTQYF. In DNA, the CDR3 is TGTGCCAGCAGCCAAGATCGGGGGGCAGATACGCAGTATTTT. The rearrangement joins TRBV14 to TRBJ2-3, with 7 nucleotides matching TRBD2. Germline V gene lookup returns CDR1 SGHDN and CDR2 FVKESK. The CDR3 sequence is 14 residues long. V trimming: 0 bases; J trimming: 4 bases; junction bases outside the gene matches: 1. The variable domain in full, completed from reference TRBV14 and TRBJ2-3, reads EAGVTQFPSHSVIEKGQTVTLRCDPISGHDNLYWYRRVMGKEIKFLLHFVKESKQDESGMPNNRFLAERTGGTYSTLKVQPAELEDSGVYFCASSQDRGADTQYFGPGTRLTVL.

The chain carries TRBV2 and TRBJ1-5; no definite D call. The germline V and J ends were trimmed by 6 bases and 4 bases, with 10 bases remaining between them. This CDR3 spans 13 amino acids. The germline CDR1 and CDR2 sequences are SNHLY and FYNNEI. As DNA, the CDR3 is TGTGCCAGCAGAGTGGACCGGAATCAGCCCCAGCATTTT. It encodes CASRVDRNQPQHF.

The chain has TRBV18 and TRBJ2-1; TRBD1 is a possible D gene (6 bases). CDR3 length: 16 amino acids. V lost 5 bases to trimming and J lost 0 bases, with 14 bases between them. The germline gives CDR1 KGHSH, CDR2 LQKENI. In nucleotides, the CDR3 is TGTGCCAGCTCATTTTCAGGGGAGAGCTCCTACAATGAGCAGTTCTTC. It specifies CASSFSGESSYNEQFF.

V usage is TRBV11-2 and J usage is TRBJ1-2; no clear D gene. Germline CDR1 SGHAT, CDR2 FQNNGV. This CDR3 has 13 residues. Trimming left V 1 base short and J 4 bases short, with 7 bases between. The CDR3 nucleotides are TGTGCCAGCAGCTTAGGTTCAGTCTATGGCTACACCTTC. As protein: CASSLGSVYGYTF. The whole variable domain, filled in from reference TRBV11-2 and TRBJ1-2, reads EAGVAQSPRYKIIEKRQSVAFWCNPISGHATLYWYQQILGQGPKLLIQFQNNGVVDDSQLPKDRFSAERLKGVDSTLKIQPAKLEDSAVYLCASSLGSVYGYTFGSGTRLTVV.

This chain links TRBV6-5 with TRBJ1-5, with D maybe TRBD1 (5 bases). Looked up from germline, CDR1 is MNHEY and CDR2 is SVGAGI. Trimming left V 6 bases short and J 4 bases short, with 13 bases between. There are 14 residues in the CDR3. CDR3 DNA: TGTGCCAGCAGCCTGGGACTCTCAAATCAGCCCCAGCATTTT. This gives the protein CASSLGLSNQPQHF.

The J gene is TRBJ2-5, the V gene TRBV10-1, with 9 bases lining up with TRBD2. V lost 9 bases to trimming and J lost 7 bases; unmatched junction nucleotides: 9. Germline lookup yields CDR1 WNHNN and CDR2 SYGVQD (reference sequence). The CDR3 contains 13 residues. CDR3 nucleotides: TGCGCCAGTTTCCTAGCGGGGCTCGCGACCCAGTACTTC. This translates into CASFLAGLATQYF.

This rearrangement joins TRBV25-1 to TRBJ1-5; a weak D match, TRBD1 (6 bases). Germline V gene lookup returns CDR1 MGHDK and CDR2 SYGVNS. V lost 2 bases to trimming and J lost 2 bases, with 13 bases between them. The length of the CDR3 is 16 residues. CDR3 protein: CASSEPGGIGNQPQHF. CDR3 nucleotides: TGTGCCAGCAGTGAACCCGGGGGCATAGGCAATCAGCCCCAGCATTTT.

V is TRBV5-1 and J is TRBJ2-1, with 14 bases that match TRBD2. V lost 4 bases and J lost 6; bases outside the gene matches: 6. The CDR3 is made up of 16 amino acids. Germline V gene data show CDR1 as SGHRS and CDR2 as YFSETQ. CDR3 coding DNA: TGCGCCAGCAGCACTACCGGGACTAGCGGGGGCAATGAGCAGTTCTTC. This sequence encodes CASSTTGTSGGNEQFF.

The chain links TRBV5-1 to TRBJ2-1; 8 bases map to TRBD2. This CDR3 has 15 residues. Germline loops: CDR1 SGHRS, CDR2 YFSETQ. The J segment lost 10 bases and the V segment lost 0 bases, leaving 9 bases of the junction unmatched. CDR3 nucleotides: TGCGCCAGCAGCTTGGATGGGACTAGTTTCTTCGAGCAGTTCTTC. This translates into CASSLDGTSFFEQFF.

The gene calls are TRBV7-2 and TRBJ1-3; D gene uncertain. V lost 4 bases and J lost 2, with 12 bases in between. The CDR3 loop spans 15 amino acids. The germline gives CDR1 SGHTA, CDR2 FQGNSA. The CDR3 nucleotides are TGTGCCAGCAGCTATAGTGGGGTTCCTGGAAACACCATATATTTT. Residues: CASSYSGVPGNTIYF.

This clone was picked up one time. This chain joins TRBV29-1 and TRBJ2-1; 9 bases are shared with TRBD1. This CDR3 region has 14 residues. Germline V gene data show CDR1 as SQVTM and CDR2 as ANQGSEA. J lost 6 bases, V lost 3 bases, and 6 bases had no gene match. CDR3 bases: TGCAGCGTTGATGGGACAGGGAGTTCCAATGAGCAGTTCTTC. Encoded protein: CSVDGTGSSNEQFF.

The rearrangement joins TRBV5-1 to TRBJ2-3; D possibly corresponds to TRBD1 (5 bases). Germline CDR1 is SGHRS and CDR2 is YFSETQ. This CDR3 is built from 14 residues. The ends were cut back, 0 bases at V and 2 bases at J, with 7 bases in the middle. The CDR3 sequence: CASSLAGITDTQYF. The DNA of the CDR3 is TGCGCCAGCAGCTTGGCAGGGATCACAGATACGCAGTATTTT.

The chain recombines TRBV19 with TRBJ1-2; D remains ambiguous. The germline V and J ends were trimmed by 3 bases and 2 bases, with 10 bases remaining between them. This CDR3 has 14 amino acids. Per the germline V gene, CDR1 is LNHDA and CDR2 is SQIVND (reference sequence). DNA of the CDR3: TGTGCCAGTAGTATTCTACTAGCAAACTATGGCTACACCTTC. It specifies CASSILLANYGYTF. Looking up the rest from reference TRBV19 and TRBJ1-2 gives the full variable domain: DGGITQSPKYLFRKEGQNVTLSCEQNLNHDAMYWYRQDPGQGLRLIYYSQIVNDFQKGDIAEGYSVSREKKESFPLTVTSAQKNPTAFYLCASSILLANYGYTFGSGTRLTVV.

The genes are TRBV4-1 and TRBJ1-1; no clear D. The ends were cut back, 1 base at V and 0 bases at J, with 9 bases in the middle. CDR3 length equals 15 residues. Germline CDR1 is MGHRA and CDR2 is YSYEKL. In DNA form, the CDR3 reads TGCGCCAGCAGCCAAGGGACGGTTATGAACACTGAAGCTTTCTTT. Translating gives CASSQGTVMNTEAFF.

The chain links TRBV11-2 to TRBJ1-3; D is ambiguous. V gave up 5 bases and J gave up 0 bases, with 11 bases separating them. CDR3 length: 15 residues. Looked up from germline, CDR1 is SGHAT and CDR2 is FQNNGV. The chain's CDR3 is CASSQSVSSGNTIYF. The CDR3 DNA reads as TGTGCCAGCAGCCAGTCGGTGAGCTCTGGAAACACCATATATTTT. Full variable domain (outside the CDR3, taken from reference TRBV11-2 and TRBJ1-3): EAGVAQSPRYKIIEKRQSVAFWCNPISGHATLYWYQQILGQGPKLLIQFQNNGVVDDSQLPKDRFSAERLKGVDSTLKIQPAKLEDSAVYLCASSQSVSSGNTIYFGEGSWLTVV.

The chain uses TRBV5-4 and TRBJ2-1; 12 positions agree with TRBD2. With 4 bases clipped from V and 8 bases from J, the junction kept 10 bases outside the gene matches. The CDR3 has 16 amino acids. Germline CDR1 and CDR2: SGHNT and YYREEE (reference sequence). CDR3 sequence: CASSPSSGGAGDEQFF. Written as DNA, the CDR3 is TGTGCCAGCAGCCCCTCTAGCGGGGGGGCCGGGGATGAGCAGTTCTTC.

This clone was seen a single time. The V and J genes are TRBV2 and TRBJ2-1, with D tentatively TRBD2 (5 bases). V was shortened by 1 base and J by 3 bases, with 10 bases between the two germline ends. Germline values: CDR1 SNHLY, CDR2 FYNNEI. The CDR3 totals 15 residues. The CDR3 sequence is CASSEVSGDYNEQFF. CDR3 in DNA: TGTGCCAGCAGTGAAGTGAGCGGAGACTACAATGAGCAGTTCTTC.

The CDR3 spells CASSSRGQGNYEQYF. CDR3 DNA sequence: TGTGCCAGCAGCTCCCGGGGACAGGGTAACTACGAGCAGTACTTC. V gene TRBV7-8 combines with J gene TRBJ2-7; 9 nucleotides match TRBD1. The ends lost 4 bases at V and 3 bases at J; junction bases unmatched: 7. The CDR3 is 15 amino acids. The germline V gene encodes CDR1 SGHVS and CDR2 FQNEAQ.